One sample yielded the 7 T cell receptor beta chains listed below, sequenced in a study of T-cell memory formation after mild COVID-19. TCRdb re-called the 5' RACE reads through MiXCR, storing one row per CDR3 protein. The sample carries some 320,000 distinct CDR3 sequences, roughly 13% recorded once. The sequenced sample was PBMCs or a T cell subset sorted from them (not recorded which). The receptors derive from a man in his late teens or twenties who had mild COVID-19 (a few samples of this study predate the infection). Cell type and time point are not known.

The sample holds a few counts of this clonotype. The chain recombines TRBV7-9 with TRBJ1-2; 7 nucleotides agree with TRBD1. Trimming cost V 3 bases and J 7 bases; bases outside gene matches: 8. The CDR3 extends over 14 amino acids. Germline lookup yields CDR1 SEHNR and CDR2 FQNEAQ (reference sequence). CDR3 region: CASSFGTAPGGYTF. Here the CDR3 DNA reads TGTGCCAGCAGCTTTGGGACAGCCCCGGGTGGCTACACCTTC. The full variable domain, its missing parts supplied by reference TRBV7-9 and TRBJ1-2, is DTGVSQNPRHKITKRGQNVTFRCDPISEHNRLYWYRQTLGQGPEFLTYFQNEAQLEKSRLLSDRFSAERPKGSFSTLEIQRTEQGDSAMYLCASSFGTAPGGYTFGSGTRLTVV.

This rearrangement joins TRBV5-1 to TRBJ1-3; tentatively, D is TRBD1 (6 bases). Germline V gene sequence: CDR1 SGHRS, CDR2 YFSETQ. Trimming removed 6 bases from V and 0 bases from J, with 13 bases in between. The CDR3 is made up of 15 amino acids. The CDR3 sequence is CASKEGVSSGNTIYF. The CDR3 DNA is TGCGCCAGCAAGGAGGGGGTGAGCTCTGGAAACACCATATATTTT.

There are a few counts of this clonotype. The CDR3 coding sequence is TGCGCCAGCAGCCGCCTCGGCAGCGAAGAGACCCAGTACTTC. Amino acid sequence: CASSRLGSEETQYF. The chain carries TRBV4-1 and TRBJ2-5; D uncertain. Germline V CDR1 and CDR2: MGHRA, YSYEKL. Trimming removed 4 bases at V and 3 bases at J, with 12 bases between. The CDR3 totals 14 residues.

V and J are TRBV19 and TRBJ2-7; 11 nucleotides align to TRBD1. The V and J ends lost 3 bases and 4 bases, in that order; junction bases with no gene match: 11. Germline CDR1 is LNHDA and CDR2 is SQIVND (reference sequence). The CDR3 totals 17 residues. The CDR3 DNA sequence: TGTGCCAGTAGTATGGGGGTCCCCGGACAGGGGGCTTACGAGCAGTACTTC. Amino acid sequence: CASSMGVPGQGAYEQYF.

This clonotype has only a few counts. V and J are TRBV29-1 and TRBJ2-3, with D hard to call. The germline gives CDR1 SQVTM, CDR2 ANQGSEA. V was shortened by 6 bases and J by 6 bases, with 22 bases between the two germline ends. The CDR3 sequence is 15 residues long. Here the CDR3 reads CSVIKPGPQSDTQYF. CDR3 DNA: TGCAGCGTCATTAAACCGGGTCCCCAGTCGGATACGCAGTATTTT.

In this sample, this clonotype turned up a few times. The CDR3 DNA reads as TGTGCCACCAGTGATAGTATAGACCAAGAGACCCAGTACTTC. This encodes CATSDSIDQETQYF. The chain uses TRBV24-1 and TRBJ2-5; D is ambiguous. Per the germline V gene, CDR1 is KGHDR and CDR2 is SFDVKD. V lost 3 bases and J 0 bases, leaving 7 bases between the germline ends. The CDR3 is made up of 14 amino acids.

There are many counts of this clonotype. This sequence joins TRBV10-3 and TRBJ2-3; 9 bases fit TRBD2. V dropped 4 bases and J dropped 2; count of bases not matched to a gene: 4. The CDR3 runs to 15 residues. The germline V gene has CDR1 ENHRY and CDR2 SYGVKD. The CDR3: CAISVLAGFTDTQYF. Here the CDR3 DNA reads TGTGCCATCAGTGTTCTAGCGGGGTTCACAGATACGCAGTATTTT.